These T cell receptor beta chains were read from a single sample in a study of monozygotic twins with inflammatory bowel disease. TCRdb reworked the 5' RACE reads into one entry per CDR3 protein, no DNA. This sample contains under 130,000 distinct CDR3 sequences. Sequencing was carried out using blood. The receptor set was obtained from a human donor with ulcerative colitis or Crohn's disease, or a healthy co-twin of an affected twin (not recorded which). Both conserved end residues are part of each CDR3.

j_call | v_call | cdr3_aa
TRBJ1-2 | TRBV2 | CASNPDGWYGYTF
TRBJ2-2 | TRBV11-1 | CASSLGRLAGGLNTGELFF
TRBJ2-7 | TRBV12-3/TRBV12-4 | CASSTRTHTYEQYF
TRBJ2-7 | TRBV20-1 | CRADRGGVQYF
TRBJ2-2 | TRBV5-1 | CASSAGRTNIGELFF
TRBJ1-4 | TRBV5-1 | CASSLEGALTREKLFF
TRBJ2-7 | TRBV4-3 | CASSSRLGLAGMYYEQYF
TRBJ1-6 | TRBV18 | CASSPRMDSPLHF
TRBJ2-5 | TRBV5-1 | CASSPGTGYLETQYF
TRBJ2-5 | TRBV5-1 | CASSFSEETRYF
TRBJ1-3 | TRBV7-2 | CASRNGGGNTIYF
TRBJ1-6 | TRBV6-4 | CASSDGQGYNSPLHF
TRBJ2-1 | TRBV3-1 | CASSLRLAGTNEQFF
TRBJ1-5 | TRBV24-1 | CATSQGSSNQPQHF
TRBJ2-1 | TRBV20-1 | CSARTHERERGEQFF
TRBJ2-1 | TRBV5-1 | CAISLQGLADNEQCF
TRBJ2-5 | TRBV7-2 | CASSLAGLNPYF
TRBJ1-2 | TRBV20-1 | CSARGTGGLGYGYTF
TRBJ2-5 | TRBV5-1 | CASSPGGLAGVGQETQYF
TRBJ2-3 | TRBV2 | CASSELRGKVLQYF
TRBJ2-7 | TRBV20-1 | CSASAGTPPYEQYF
TRBJ2-7 | TRBV18 | CASSPQQGVSSYEQYF
TRBJ2-3 | TRBV7-2 | CASSPTRVLAGDTQYF
TRBJ2-1 | TRBV7-2 | CASSEPGTRAYNEQFF
TRBJ2-3 | TRBV27 | CASSLSVNTDTQYF
TRBJ1-6 | TRBV7-2 | CASSLLRSNNSPLHF
TRBJ1-1 | TRBV4-2 | CASSRKVGTGGKNTEAFF